What follows are 32 T cell receptor beta chains derived from one specimen sequenced in a study of T cell responses to AZD1222 COVID-19 vaccine. This table comes from immunoSEQ multiplex PCR, and its TCRdb copy is limited to in-frame clones, with some not included. The sample gives 120,000 or so clones, just over 85% of which show up once; 7.5% to 8% is in the top ten. The material sequenced was peripheral blood, taken on day 0 of AZD1222 vaccination. These receptors originate from an adult in good health.

The rearrangement links TRBV5-1 to TRBJ2-6; TRBD1 might be the D (6 bases). V shed 4 bases and J shed 2 bases, with 16 bases lying between them. The germline CDR1 and CDR2 sequences are SGHRS and YFSETQ. The CDR3 consists of 17 residues. In DNA, the CDR3 is TGCGCCAGCAGCGCCGGTCTGGGGGCGACTGGGGCCAACGTCCTGACTTTC. It is translated as CASSAGLGATGANVLTF.

V usage is TRBV7-6 and J usage is TRBJ2-6; D remains ambiguous. The CDR3 covers 16 residues. With 3 bases removed from V and 1 base from J, the gap between germline ends came to 10 bases. Germline V gene sequence: CDR1 SGHVS, CDR2 FNYEAQ. CDR3 sequence: CASSFVQLSGANVLTF. DNA of the CDR3: TGTGCCAGCAGCTTCGTACAGCTTTCTGGGGCCAACGTCCTGACTTTC.

The J gene is TRBJ1-1, the V gene TRBV5-6, with 7 bases that match TRBD1. Germline V gene lookup returns CDR1 SGHDT and CDR2 YYEEEE. J gave up 10 bases and V 3 bases, and 6 bases lay outside the gene matches. The length of the CDR3 is 12 residues. CDR3 loop: CASSSGQTGAFF. CDR3 nucleotides: TGTGCCAGCAGCTCGGGACAGACAGGAGCTTTCTTT.

This chain joins TRBV19 and TRBJ2-2; possible D gene TRBD1, 7 bases. CDR3 length: 15 amino acids. Germline V CDR1 and CDR2: LNHDA, SQIVND (reference sequence). V was clipped by 6 bases and J by 4 bases, with 15 bases between them. The CDR3: CASSRGDSVTGELFF. The CDR3 coding sequence is TGTGCCAGTAGCAGGGGGGATTCGGTCACCGGGGAGCTGTTTTTT.

This chain connects TRBV5-1 to TRBJ2-1, with D unclear. The CDR3 covers 15 residues. Germline V lookup: CDR1 SGHRS, CDR2 YFSETQ. The V and J ends lost 4 bases and 8 bases respectively, with 19 bases between them. This CDR3 reads CASSPLSPLRYEQFF. CDR3 sequence (DNA): TGCGCCAGCAGCCCCCTGTCCCCTTTAAGATATGAGCAGTTCTTC.

The rearrangement uses TRBV7-8 and TRBJ2-5, with 7 bases fitting TRBD2. The CDR3 runs to 16 residues. CDR1 is SGHVS, CDR2 FQNEAQ, per germline. Trimming cost V 0 bases and J 1 base; bases outside gene matches: 5. The CDR3 spells CASSLAWLAGQETQYF. The CDR3 coding sequence is TGTGCCAGCAGCTTAGCGTGGTTAGCGGGCCAAGAGACCCAGTACTTC.

The V gene is TRBV6-5, the J gene TRBJ2-1, with 9 bases aligning to TRBD2. Trimming removed 6 bases from V and 6 bases from J; junction bases left unmatched: 9. The CDR3 totals 15 residues. Germline V gene sequence: CDR1 MNHEY, CDR2 SVGAGI. The CDR3 sequence is CASRSGTSPSNEQFF. In DNA, the CDR3 is TGTGCCAGCAGGTCCGGGACTAGCCCCTCCAATGAGCAGTTCTTC.

The V and J genes are TRBV5-1 and TRBJ2-7, with D uncertain. This CDR3 has 15 amino acids. CDR1 is SGHRS, CDR2 YFSETQ, per germline. V dropped 0 bases and J dropped 2 bases, with 12 bases sitting between them. The DNA for the CDR3 is TGCGCCAGCAGCTTGGGGGTAAGTGGGACCTACGAGCAGTACTTC. Translating it yields CASSLGVSGTYEQYF. Full variable domain (missing parts from reference TRBV5-1 and TRBJ2-7): KAGVTQTPRYLIKTRGQQVTLSCSPISGHRSVSWYQQTPGQGLQFLFEYFSETQRNKGNFPGRFSGRQFSNSRSEMNVSTLELGDSALYLCASSLGVSGTYEQYFGPGTRLTVT.

This clone was counted once. The gene calls are TRBV4-1 and TRBJ1-2; the match to TRBD1 covers 10 bases. The V gene's germline CDR1 is MGHRA and CDR2 YSYEKL. The CDR3 spans 15 residues. The trim removed 1 base at V and 8 bases at J, leaving 7 bases unmatched. The CDR3 region has the DNA TGCGCCAGCAGCCAAGTGGGACAGGGGTTATCAGGCTACACCTTC. Translation: CASSQVGQGLSGYTF.

V is TRBV10-2 and J is TRBJ2-5; a weak D match, TRBD1 (5 bases). Germline V gives CDR1 WSHSY, CDR2 SAAADI. Trimming stripped 6 bases from V and 5 bases from J, with 13 bases between. This CDR3 spans 13 amino acids. CDR3 DNA: TGCGCCAGCAGCCCCTTGGGGCGGGAGACCCAGTACTTC. Protein sequence: CASSPLGRETQYF.

This clone was seen just once. The chain employs TRBV28 and TRBJ1-2, with a possible D match to TRBD1 (6 bases). The germline V gene encodes CDR1 MDHEN and CDR2 SYDVKM. V was shortened by 6 bases and J by 4 bases, with 15 bases between the two germline ends. This CDR3 is 14 amino acids long. The CDR3 loop reads CASSPGQFVYGYTF. The CDR3, as DNA: TGTGCCAGCAGCCCTGGACAGTTTGTCTATGGCTACACCTTC.

This clone has more than one count but fewer than ten. The chain links TRBV9 to TRBJ1-1; D gene unclear. The CDR3 contains 15 residues. Germline CDR1 SGDLS, CDR2 YYNGEE. The V gene lost 0 bases and the J gene lost 2 bases, with 11 bases spanning the gap. The CDR3 loop reads CASSVAGRGNTEAFF. CDR3 nucleotides: TGTGCCAGCAGCGTAGCTGGGCGGGGAAACACTGAAGCTTTCTTT.

V is TRBV3-1 (or the pseudogene TRBV3-2) and J is TRBJ1-2; no clear D gene. CDR1 LGHDT and CDR2 YNNKEL come from the germline V gene (reference sequence). V lost 1 base and J 5 bases, leaving 11 bases between the germline ends. The CDR3 loop spans 14 amino acids. The CDR3: CASSQAEGLYGYTF. CDR3 DNA sequence: TGTGCCAGCAGCCAAGCCGAAGGGTTGTATGGCTACACCTTC.

The rearrangement links TRBV11-1 to TRBJ1-6; D uncertain. The V end was cut by 2 bases, the J end by 9 bases, with 11 bases between. The CDR3 has 14 amino acids. CDR1 and CDR2 from the germline V gene are SGHAT and FQDESV (reference sequence). For the CDR3, the DNA is TGTGCCAGCAGCTTATCTTCGCTGGGTTCACCCCTCCACTTT. Amino acid sequence: CASSLSSLGSPLHF.

The CDR3 protein is CASSFSDGQFYEQYF. The CDR3 DNA reads TGTGCCAGCAGTTTCTCGGATGGCCAATTCTACGAGCAGTACTTC. The chain has TRBV27 and TRBJ2-7; D ambiguous. The germline V and J ends were trimmed by 3 bases and 3 bases, with 15 bases remaining between them. Looked up from germline, CDR1 is MNHEY and CDR2 is SMNVEV (reference sequence). The CDR3 length is 15 residues.

The gene calls are TRBV12-5 and TRBJ1-4; 9 nucleotides align to TRBD1. Germline V gene data show CDR1 as LGHNT and CDR2 as FRNRAP. After removal of 4 bases from V and 5 bases from J, the junction contained 8 bases not matched to a gene. The length of the CDR3 is 16 residues. The CDR3 here is CASGSGTGPLNEKLFF. DNA of the CDR3: TGTGCTAGTGGTTCCGGGACAGGGCCTCTGAATGAAAAACTGTTTTTT. Full variable domain (rest looked up from reference TRBV12-5 and TRBJ1-4): DARVTQTPRHKVTEMGQEVTMRCQPILGHNTVFWYRQTMMQGLELLAYFRNRAPLDDSGMPKDRFSAEMPDATLATLKIQPSEPRDSAVYFCASGSGTGPLNEKLFFGSGTQLSVL.

DNA of the CDR3: TGTGCCACCAGCGAGGGGGGTCGAGAGACCCAGTACTTC. It encodes CATSEGGRETQYF. This rearrangement joins TRBV24-1 to TRBJ2-5; either TRBD1 or TRBD2 may supply D (6 bases each). The V and J ends lost 7 bases and 4 bases respectively, with 12 bases between them. Germline CDR1 KGHDR, CDR2 SFDVKD. The CDR3 spans 13 residues.

This chain joins TRBV5-1 and TRBJ1-2; tentatively, D is TRBD1 (6 bases). The germline CDR1 and CDR2 sequences are SGHRS and YFSETQ. CDR3 size: 15 residues. V was trimmed by 0 bases and J by 8 bases, leaving 17 bases between them. This CDR3 reads CASSLDATGPWGYTF. Here the CDR3 DNA reads TGCGCCAGCAGCTTGGACGCGACAGGCCCCTGGGGCTACACCTTC.

This clone was observed a handful of times. This chain joins TRBV19 and TRBJ2-3; 8 nucleotides align to TRBD2. Germline CDR1 reads LNHDA; CDR2 reads SQIVND (reference sequence). V gave up 6 bases and J gave up 0 bases; unmatched junction bases: 5. The length of the CDR3 is 15 residues. The CDR3 loop is CASSGGASSTDTQYF. In DNA, the CDR3 is TGTGCCAGTAGCGGGGGGGCCTCCAGCACAGATACGCAGTATTTT.

V is TRBV19 and J is TRBJ1-5; D is perhaps TRBD1 (6 bases). This CDR3 has 19 amino acids. The germline V gene has CDR1 LNHDA and CDR2 SQIVND (reference sequence). With 3 bases removed from V and 0 bases from J, the gap between germline ends came to 21 bases. CDR3 nucleotide sequence: TGTGCCAGTAGTATGGACGGGACATTTGGATGGGATAGCAATCAGCCCCAGCATTTT. This gives the protein CASSMDGTFGWDSNQPQHF.

This sequence joins TRBV19 and TRBJ1-5; no firm D call. The CDR3 is 14 residues long. Trimming removed 3 bases at V and 5 bases at J, with 11 bases between. Germline V gene sequence: CDR1 LNHDA, CDR2 SQIVND (reference sequence). The CDR3: CASSIEGSYQPQHF. For the CDR3, the DNA is TGTGCCAGTAGTATTGAGGGCAGTTATCAGCCCCAGCATTTT.

DNA of the CDR3: TGTGCCAGCAGTTTCAGAGAAGGGGACCGTAATGAAAAACTGTTTTTT. It translates to CASSFREGDRNEKLFF. The chain has TRBV27 and TRBJ1-4, with D maybe TRBD1 (5 bases). This CDR3 comprises 16 residues. Trimming took 3 bases from V and 4 from J, leaving 15 bases between them. Germline values: CDR1 MNHEY, CDR2 SMNVEV (reference sequence). The full variable domain, rest sourced from reference TRBV27 and TRBJ1-4, is EAQVTQNPRYLITVTGKKLTVTCSQNMNHEYMSWYRQDPGLGLRQIYYSMNVEVTDKGDVPEGYKVSRKEKRNFPLILESPSPNQTSLYFCASSFREGDRNEKLFFGSGTQLSVL.

V gene TRBV11-2 combines with J gene TRBJ1-5, with D uncertain. This CDR3 spans 14 amino acids. Trimming removed 3 bases from V and 1 base from J, with 7 bases in between. The germline V gene has CDR1 SGHAT and CDR2 FQNNGV. The DNA of the CDR3 is TGTGCCAGCAGCTTTCGGGGAAGCAATCAGCCCCAGCATTTT. Protein sequence: CASSFRGSNQPQHF.

CDR3 amino acids: CASTSPGPTSDTQYF. The CDR3 nucleotides are TGTGCCAGCACCTCGCCGGGACCCACGTCAGATACGCAGTATTTT. V gene TRBV9 combines with J gene TRBJ2-3; tentatively, D is TRBD1 or TRBD2 (5 bases each). Germline V gene sequence: CDR1 SGDLS, CDR2 YYNGEE. Trimming took 6 bases from V and 4 from J, leaving 18 bases between them. The CDR3 sequence is 15 residues long.

The chain combines TRBV24-1 with TRBJ2-7, with 8 bases lining up with TRBD2. The CDR3 has 19 amino acids. V trimming: 9 bases; J trimming: 4 bases; junction bases outside the gene matches: 25. In germline, CDR1 is KGHDR, CDR2 SFDVKD. The CDR3 coding sequence is TGTGCCACCCCGAAGTCGCGGGAGGACTCAGGTGGGGAAGGTTACGAGCAGTACTTC. Translating gives CATPKSREDSGGEGYEQYF.

The rearrangement uses TRBV11-2 and TRBJ2-2; D remains ambiguous. Germline V gene lookup returns CDR1 SGHAT and CDR2 FQNNGV. Between the trimmed V and J ends, which lost 4 bases and 0 bases, there was a span of 18 bases. The CDR3 has 18 residues. The CDR3 loop reads CASSSPSGFGSNTGELFF. The CDR3 DNA reads as TGTGCCAGCAGCTCCCCCTCAGGTTTCGGGTCGAACACCGGGGAGCTGTTTTTT.

CDR3 bases: TGTGCCAGTAGTATAGGGGGCAATCAGCCCCAGCATTTT. This gives the protein CASSIGGNQPQHF. The V and J genes are TRBV19 and TRBJ1-5; D not certain. Germline V CDR1 and CDR2: LNHDA, SQIVND (reference sequence). The germline V and J ends were trimmed by 1 base and 2 bases, with 3 bases remaining between them. CDR3 length equals 13 residues.

The sample holds a few counts of this clone. The V call is TRBV7-9, the J call TRBJ1-6; possibly TRBD1 for D (5 bases). This CDR3 is 15 amino acids long. Germline CDR1 SEHNR, CDR2 FQNEAQ (reference sequence). The germline V and J ends were trimmed by 5 bases and 7 bases, with 15 bases remaining between them. CDR3 in DNA: TGTGCCAGCAGCCCCTCGGCAGGGCAGAATTCACCCCTCCACTTT. Its translation is CASSPSAGQNSPLHF.

The CDR3: CASSVLGKSTNTEAFF. CDR3 nucleotide sequence: TGTGCCAGCAGCGTACTCGGAAAATCTACGAACACTGAAGCTTTCTTT. The V call is TRBV9, the J call TRBJ1-1; no definite D call. The CDR3 loop spans 16 amino acids. V lost 1 base and J lost 1, with 14 bases in between. CDR1 and CDR2 from the germline V gene are SGDLS and YYNGEE.

Only a few counts were recorded for this clone. The J gene is TRBJ1-2, the V gene TRBV7-2; 8 positions agree with TRBD1. After removal of 7 bases from V and 4 bases from J, the junction contained 8 bases not matched to a gene. This CDR3 region has 14 residues. CDR1 is SGHTA and CDR2 is FQGNSA in the germline V gene. The CDR3 DNA follows: TGTGCCAGCATCGGACAGGGCTCAATCTATGGCTACACCTTC. This sequence encodes CASIGQGSIYGYTF.

This clone has a single count. CDR3 DNA sequence: TGTGCCTGGAGTGCAGGGGGCTCGGGCAATCAGCCCCAGCATTTT. It is translated as CAWSAGGSGNQPQHF. The chain links TRBV30 to TRBJ1-5, with 8 bases aligning to TRBD1. The trim removed 1 base at V and 2 bases at J, leaving 4 bases unmatched. CDR3 length equals 15 residues. Germline CDR1 GTSNPN, CDR2 SVGIG (reference sequence).

The chain joins TRBV28 to TRBJ2-2; unclear D gene. Trimming took off 6 bases at V and 10 bases at J, with 9 bases between the two ends. Germline V gives CDR1 MDHEN, CDR2 SYDVKM. This CDR3 contains 11 residues. The CDR3 spells CASRGGEELFF. The DNA of the CDR3 is TGTGCCAGCAGGGGTGGAGAGGAGCTGTTTTTT.